The 20 T cell receptor beta chains below come from one sample, sequenced in a study of cytomegalovirus exposure and HLA in healthy donors (dated by TCRdb to the late 2010s). Library creation used the immunoSEQ multiplex PCR assay. For the multiplex PCR, a mixture combining 60 forward primers for TCR Vbeta segments and 13 reverse primers for TCR Jbeta segments was used. Imported from immuneACCESS, the table was reduced by TCRdb to in-frame sequences with V and J called. These copies leave out some clones; in studies compared against another copy, an unresolved V gene accounts for under half, and the cause of the remainder is not known. This sample holds about 170,000 clones; about 62% were observed only once. Around 2.9% of the sample comes from the top ten. Material for sequencing was PBMCs. The origin of the receptors is a man between 40 and 49 years old in good health and CMV-seronegative.

This chain uses TRBV2 with TRBJ2-3; 9 bases align to TRBD2. The junction had 12 bases not matched to a gene; V was cut back by 7 bases and J by 4 bases. Per germline, CDR1 SNHLY and CDR2 FYNNEI. The CDR3 totals 16 residues. In DNA, the CDR3 is TGTGCCAGCAAAGGGTTAGCTAGCGGGGTCTCAGATACGCAGTATTTT. It encodes CASKGLASGVSDTQYF.

This rearrangement joins TRBV7-2 to TRBJ2-3; D is undetermined. The CDR3 loop spans 15 amino acids. Trimming removed 5 bases from V and 0 bases from J, with 12 bases in between. Germline values: CDR1 SGHTA, CDR2 FQGNSA. CDR3 in amino acids: CASSQVGTSTDTQYF. In nucleotides, the CDR3 is TGTGCCAGCAGCCAAGTGGGCACTAGCACAGATACGCAGTATTTT.

The V call is TRBV5-1, the J call TRBJ2-7, with D perhaps TRBD1 (5 bases). Per germline, CDR1 SGHRS and CDR2 YFSETQ. V gave up 0 bases and J gave up 2 bases, with 9 bases separating them. CDR3 length: 14 amino acids. DNA of the CDR3: TGCGCCAGCAGCTTGGCCAGGGTTCCCTACGAGCAGTACTTC. The encoded protein is CASSLARVPYEQYF. The entire variable domain, with the rest obtained from reference TRBV5-1 and TRBJ2-7, is as follows: KAGVTQTPRYLIKTRGQQVTLSCSPISGHRSVSWYQQTPGQGLQFLFEYFSETQRNKGNFPGRFSGRQFSNSRSEMNVSTLELGDSALYLCASSLARVPYEQYFGPGTRLTVT.

Only a few counts were recorded for this clone. The CDR3 loop reads CASSPDRGYGYTF. For the CDR3, the DNA is TGTGCCAGCAGCCCAGACAGGGGCTATGGCTACACCTTC. The chain is built from TRBV6-5 and TRBJ1-2, with TRBD1 identical over 8 bases. Looked up from germline, CDR1 is MNHEY and CDR2 is SVGAGI. CDR3 length: 13 amino acids. The V segment lost 6 bases and the J segment 4 bases; nucleotides outside the gene matches: 4.

V is TRBV29-1 and J is TRBJ1-2; 10 bases match TRBD1. V gave up 2 bases and J gave up 8 bases; unmatched junction bases: 11. This CDR3 has 15 amino acids. Germline V gives CDR1 SQVTM, CDR2 ANQGSEA. DNA of the CDR3: TGCAGCGTTGAAACAATAAGGACAGGGGGAAGAGGCTACACCTTC. It is translated as CSVETIRTGGRGYTF.

A few counts support this clone. The chain combines TRBV29-1 with TRBJ1-5; D possibly corresponds to TRBD1 (5 bases). Germline CDR1 and CDR2: SQVTM and ANQGSEA. CDR3 length equals 13 residues. The V end was cut by 4 bases, the J end by 5 bases, with 12 bases between. The CDR3 loop is CSVASGYDQPQHF. CDR3 DNA sequence: TGCAGCGTTGCATCAGGGTATGATCAGCCCCAGCATTTT.

The V gene is TRBV7-3, the J gene TRBJ2-5; TRBD2 is a possible D gene (5 bases). The length of the CDR3 is 14 residues. CDR1 is SGHTA, CDR2 FQGTGA, per germline. V dropped 2 bases and J dropped 4 bases, with 11 bases sitting between them. CDR3 coding DNA: TGTGCCAGCAGCTTAGAAAGAGGGAGAGAGACCCAGTACTTC. As protein: CASSLERGRETQYF.

The V gene is TRBV29-1, the J gene TRBJ2-2; 8 bases map to TRBD1. CDR3 length: 13 amino acids. Per germline, CDR1 SQVTM and CDR2 ANQGSEA. V dropped 7 bases and J dropped 7; count of bases not matched to a gene: 8. The CDR3 sequence is CSADPGGIGELFF. The DNA for the CDR3 is TGCAGCGCCGACCCAGGGGGCATCGGGGAGCTGTTTTTT.

J is TRBJ2-2 and V is TRBV7-3, with 7 bases that match TRBD1. V lost 2 bases, J lost 2 bases, and 2 bases stayed unmatched. Germline assignment: CDR1 SGHTA and CDR2 FQGTGA. This CDR3 is 15 amino acids long. In DNA form, the CDR3 reads TGTGCCAGCAGCTTATACAGGGGTAACACCGGGGAGCTGTTTTTT. Protein product: CASSLYRGNTGELFF.

CDR3 region: CASSLIQGLDGYTF. The CDR3 DNA sequence: TGTGCCAGCAGTTTAATACAGGGCCTCGATGGCTACACCTTC. V usage is TRBV28 and J usage is TRBJ1-2, with TRBD1 as a possible D gene (6 bases). Trimming pared 2 bases from V and 6 bases from J, leaving 13 bases between. The CDR3 covers 14 residues. The germline CDR1 and CDR2 sequences are MDHEN and SYDVKM.

The rearrangement links TRBV7-2 to TRBJ2-2; the D gene is possibly TRBD2 (6 bases). Looked up from germline, CDR1 is SGHTA and CDR2 is FQGNSA. The CDR3 spans 14 residues. Trimming cost V 8 bases and J 4 bases, with 14 bases left between them. The DNA of the CDR3 is TGTGCCAGCGTCAGCCGGGAGACCACCGGGGAGCTGTTTTTT. This translates into CASVSRETTGELFF.

This clone has a handful of counts. This chain joins TRBV4-3 and TRBJ2-6, with no clear D. Germline loops: CDR1 LGHNA, CDR2 YSLEER. V gave up 1 base and J gave up 1 base, with 5 bases separating them. The CDR3 consists of 15 residues. CDR3 coding DNA: TGCGCCAGCAGCCAAGGTTCGTCTGGGGCCAACGTCCTGACTTTC. It translates to CASSQGSSGANVLTF.

This clone was picked up one time. This chain connects TRBV5-1 to TRBJ2-6; D is perhaps TRBD1 (6 bases). V was clipped by 4 bases and J by 3 bases, with 11 bases between them. The germline V gene encodes CDR1 SGHRS and CDR2 YFSETQ. This CDR3 spans 15 amino acids. The CDR3 coding sequence is TGCGCCAGCAGCCAACAGGGTGGTGGGGCCAACGTCCTGACTTTC. Translated, it gives CASSQQGGGANVLTF.

This clone was seen a handful of times. The V gene is TRBV11-3, the J gene TRBJ2-1; 13 positions agree with TRBD2. In germline, CDR1 is SGHNT, CDR2 YENEEA. V shed 5 bases, J shed 5 bases, and the junction held 3 bases outside the gene matches. The CDR3 totals 15 residues. CDR3 coding DNA: TGTGCCAGCAGCACCGGACTAGCGGGGGACAATGAGCAGTTCTTC. This gives the protein CASSTGLAGDNEQFF.

The genes are TRBV19 and TRBJ2-7; TRBD1 might be the D (5 bases). The V and J ends lost 7 bases and 0 bases respectively, with 13 bases between them. This CDR3 spans 14 amino acids. The germline V gene has CDR1 LNHDA and CDR2 SQIVND (reference sequence). DNA for the CDR3: TGTGCCAGTACCGAGAAGACAGCCTCCTACGAGCAGTACTTC. Protein product: CASTEKTASYEQYF.

The rearrangement joins TRBV6-5 to TRBJ1-5, with unresolved D. V was clipped by 4 bases and J by 3 bases, with 7 bases between them. The V gene's germline CDR1 is MNHEY and CDR2 SVGAGI. The CDR3 length is 13 residues. The CDR3 loop is CASSSYVNQPQHF. CDR3 nucleotide sequence: TGTGCCAGCAGTTCCTACGTCAATCAGCCCCAGCATTTT.

V is TRBV9 and J is TRBJ2-5; 8 bases are shared with TRBD2. V lost 4 bases, J lost 2 bases, and 7 bases stayed unmatched. The CDR3 length is 15 residues. Germline V lookup: CDR1 SGDLS, CDR2 YYNGEE. The DNA of the CDR3 is TGTGCCAGCAGCAAGGGACTAGAGGAACAAGAGACCCAGTACTTC. Its translation: CASSKGLEEQETQYF.

Here the CDR3 reads CASSKTGNRDNEQFF. The CDR3 nucleotides are TGCGCCAGCAGCAAGACAGGGAATAGGGACAATGAGCAGTTCTTC. The chain links TRBV5-1 to TRBJ2-1, with 7 bases matching TRBD1. Trimming cost V 4 bases and J 5 bases; bases outside gene matches: 9. CDR1 is SGHRS, CDR2 YFSETQ, per germline. CDR3 length: 15 residues.

This clone was counted only a few times. This sequence joins TRBV5-5 and TRBJ2-7, with TRBD1 matching over 10 bases. The germline CDR1 and CDR2 sequences are SGHKS and YYEKEE (reference sequence). The CDR3 covers 14 residues. J was trimmed by 4 bases and V by 6 bases; bases with no gene match: 7. CDR3 DNA sequence: TGTGCCAGCATCCGTACGGGACAGGGGTACGAGCAGTACTTC. Its protein product is CASIRTGQGYEQYF.

V gene TRBV4-1 combines with J gene TRBJ2-4; the match to TRBD2 covers 7 bases. Germline CDR1 and CDR2: MGHRA and YSYEKL. Germline trimming cut 1 base from V and 7 bases from J; bases unmatched to any gene: 10. CDR3 length: 16 amino acids. The CDR3 here is CASSQGFPGGRNIQYF. CDR3 nucleotides: TGCGCCAGCAGCCAAGGTTTCCCCGGGGGGAGGAACATTCAGTACTTC.